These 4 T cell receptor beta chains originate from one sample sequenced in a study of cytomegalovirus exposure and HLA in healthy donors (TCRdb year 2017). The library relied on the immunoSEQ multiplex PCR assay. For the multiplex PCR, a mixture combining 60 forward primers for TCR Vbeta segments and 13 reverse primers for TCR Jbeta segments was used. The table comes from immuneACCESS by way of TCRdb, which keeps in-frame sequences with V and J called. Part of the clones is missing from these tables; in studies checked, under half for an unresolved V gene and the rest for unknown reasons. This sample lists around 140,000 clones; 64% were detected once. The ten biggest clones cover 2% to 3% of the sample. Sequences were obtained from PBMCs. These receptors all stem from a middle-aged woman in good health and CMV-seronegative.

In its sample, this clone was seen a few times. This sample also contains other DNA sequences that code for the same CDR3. The CDR3 DNA reads TGTGCCTGGAGTGTAGGGACAGGGGGCTACGAGCAGTACTTC. It specifies CAWSVGTGGYEQYF. The V call is TRBV30, the J call TRBJ2-7; 11 bases are a match to TRBD1. CDR3 length: 14 amino acids. The junction had 1 base not matched to a gene; V was cut back by 0 bases and J by 3 bases. The V gene's germline CDR1 is GTSNPN and CDR2 SVGIG (reference sequence).

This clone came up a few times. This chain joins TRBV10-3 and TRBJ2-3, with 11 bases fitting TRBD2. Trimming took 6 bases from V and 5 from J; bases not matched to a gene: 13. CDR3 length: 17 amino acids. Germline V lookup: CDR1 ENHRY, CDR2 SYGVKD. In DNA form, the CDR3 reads TGTGCCATCAGCCTATCTAGCGGGGGGCGATTCGGAGATACGCAGTATTTT. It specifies CAISLSSGGRFGDTQYF.

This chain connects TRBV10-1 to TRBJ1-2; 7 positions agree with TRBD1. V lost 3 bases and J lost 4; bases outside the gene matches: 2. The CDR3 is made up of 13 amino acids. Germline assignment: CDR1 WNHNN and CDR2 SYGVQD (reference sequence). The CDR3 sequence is CASSESGGYGYTF. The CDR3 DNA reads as TGCGCCAGCAGTGAATCAGGGGGCTATGGCTACACCTTC.

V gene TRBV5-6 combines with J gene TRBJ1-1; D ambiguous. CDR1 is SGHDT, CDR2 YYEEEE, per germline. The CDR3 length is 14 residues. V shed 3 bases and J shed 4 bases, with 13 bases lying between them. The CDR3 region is CASSSSLASTEAFF. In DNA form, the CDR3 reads TGTGCCAGCAGCTCCTCCCTCGCCAGCACTGAAGCTTTCTTT.